This TCR beta chain was captured by sequencing in a study of T cells after yellow fever vaccination. Study findings and constraints: Some clonotypes, a small share, were shared between CD4 and CD8 compartments.

About this clonotype itself: Its matching antigen is unknown.

V lost 5 bases to trimming and J lost 0 bases, with 7 bases between them. Germline values: CDR1 SGHVS, CDR2 FQNEAQ. The CDR3 runs to 13 residues. Template switching by 5'RACE produced TCR cDNA, adding a universal primer site and UMIs. TCRdb reanalysed the 5' RACE reads using MiXCR and keeps one entry per CDR3 protein. The sample has about 320,000 distinct CDR3 sequences; 3.5% to 4.5% are singletons. The sample here was PBMCs, taken 15 days after the yellow fever booster vaccination. This chain connects TRBV7-8 to TRBJ1-1; D not resolved. This clonotype was obtained from a man aged 18 to 35 who received the YFV17D yellow fever vaccine. CDR3 in amino acids: CASSPAVNTEAFF. The CDR3 DNA is TGTGCCAGCAGCCCGGCTGTGAACACTGAAGCTTTCTTT. The whole variable domain, remainder taken from reference TRBV7-8 and TRBJ1-1, is GAGVSQSPRYKVAKRGQDVALRCDPISGHVSLFWYQQALGQGPEFLTYFQNEAQLDKSGLPSDRFFAERPEGSVSTLKIQRTQQEDSAVYLCASSPAVNTEAFFGQGTRLTVV.